A selection of T cell receptor beta chains follows, all from one sample in a study of CD8 T cells in ankylosing spondylitis. TCRdb called the 5' RACE reads again in MiXCR, with one record for every CDR3 protein. The sample consists of fewer than 750,000 distinct CDR3 sequences, roughly 19% of them appearing once. Sequenced material: blood, either unsorted or a sorted T cell fraction (not recorded which). All receptors come from a male donor with ankylosing spondylitis. CDR3s include the opening cysteine and the closing phenylalanine or tryptophan. A D gene is named only where the DNA matches it firmly. Some rows mark clone size as missing; the rest say once, few, many or name a class of expanded clone.

j_call v_call d_call clone_size cdr3_nt cdr3_aa
TRBJ2-1 TRBV27 TRBD2 . TGTGCCAGCAGCTATAATCTAGCGGGGCCCTACAATGAGCAGTTCTTC CASSYNLAGPYNEQFF
TRBJ2-7 TRBV12-3/TRBV12-4 . few TGTGCCAGCAGTCAAGCGGACCGCTCCTACGAGCAGTACTTC CASSQADRSYEQYF
TRBJ2-1 TRBV20-1 TRBD2 . TGCAGTGCGACGGGGACTAGCGTCCTCAATGAGCAGTTCTTC CSATGTSVLNEQFF
TRBJ1-6 TRBV2 . . TGTGCCAGTTCGACAGTGGGAGATAATTCACCCCTCCACTTT CASSTVGDNSPLHF
TRBJ1-6 TRBV5-1 . . TGCGCCAGCAGCTTGGGTACCGGGGGGTCTAATTCACCCCTCCACTTT CASSLGTGGSNSPLHF
TRBJ2-7 TRBV20-1 TRBD2 . TGCAGTGCTATAGGTGACTCGAGACTAGCGGGAGTGGAGCAGTACTTC CSAIGDSRLAGVEQYF
TRBJ1-6 TRBV6-5 . few TGTGCCAGCAGTTACTCGGAAGGGGTGGATTCACCCCTCCACTTT CASSYSEGVDSPLHF
TRBJ2-2 TRBV12-3/TRBV12-4 TRBD2 few TGTGCCAACTCGATGGGAGGGGCTGGCGGGGAGCTGTTTTTT CANSMGGAGGELFF
TRBJ2-3 TRBV2 . few TGTGCCAGCAGTGTGGGGGTAGGTAGGAGGACAGATACGCAGTATTTT CASSVGVGRRTDTQYF
TRBJ1-5 TRBV15 TRBD1 . TGTGCCACCAGCGGGGGACAGGGAGGGGATAGCAATCAGCCCCAGCATTTT CATSGGQGGDSNQPQHF
TRBJ2-3 TRBV12-3/TRBV12-4 TRBD1 . TGTGCCAGCAGTTCCACGACAGGGGGTCTCGCAGATACGCAGTATTTT CASSSTTGGLADTQYF
TRBJ2-7 TRBV12-3/TRBV12-4 TRBD2 . TGTGCCAGCAGTTTAGCGGGACTAGCGCACTACGAGCAGTACTTC CASSLAGLAHYEQYF
TRBJ1-1 TRBV29-1 TRBD1 many TGCAGCGTTCGCCGGGACAGCAACACTGAAGCTTTCTTT CSVRRDSNTEAFF
TRBJ2-1 TRBV7-2 . few TGTGCCAGCAGCACCTCGTACATCTATGAGCAGTTCTTC CASSTSYIYEQFF
TRBJ2-7 TRBV10-3 . . TGTGCCTTCCAGGGCGACTACTCCTACGAGCAGTACTTC CAFQGDYSYEQYF
TRBJ2-2 TRBV6-2/TRBV6-3 TRBD2 . TGTGCCAGCAGAGGACTAGCGGGAGTATTCGTCCGGGGGGAGCTGTTTTTT CASRGLAGVFVRGELFF
TRBJ2-5 TRBV29-1 . few TGCAGCGTTGGAACTCAGAAAGAGACCCAGTACTTC CSVGTQKETQYF
TRBJ1-5 TRBV12-3/TRBV12-4 TRBD1 . TGTGCCAGCAGTTATTACAGGGGGAATCAGCCCCAGCATTTT CASSYYRGNQPQHF
TRBJ2-5 TRBV9 TRBD2 . TGTGCCAGCAGCGCAGCGGGGGGACAAGAGACCCAGTACTTC CASSAAGGQETQYF
TRBJ2-2 TRBV12-3/TRBV12-4 . many TGTGCCAGCAGTTCCGGGACAACCGGGGAGCTGTTTTTT CASSSGTTGELFF
TRBJ2-1 TRBV6-2/TRBV6-3 TRBD1 . TGTGCCAGCAGTTCAACCGGGACAGGGTCTTCCCTACGGTACAATGAGCAGTTCTTC CASSSTGTGSSLRYNEQFF
TRBJ1-1 TRBV4-1 . . TGCGCCAGCAGCCAAGATTGGGGTGACACTGAAGCTTTCTTT CASSQDWGDTEAFF
TRBJ2-1 TRBV7-9 . many TGTGCCAGCAGCCCGGGTCCCTTAAACAATGAGCAGTTCTTC CASSPGPLNNEQFF
TRBJ2-2 TRBV11-2 TRBD1 . TGTGCCAGCAGCTTAGGTACTCGGACAGGGAACACCGGGGAGCTGTTTTTT CASSLGTRTGNTGELFF
TRBJ1-2 TRBV29-1 TRBD1 . TGCAGCGTGATGGGACAGGGCGCCCCGTATGGCTACACCTTC CSVMGQGAPYGYTF
TRBJ1-2 TRBV27 TRBD1 few TGTGCCAGCAGTTCTGGACAGGTGGACTATGGCTACACCTTC CASSSGQVDYGYTF
TRBJ2-7 TRBV6-5 . . TGTGCCAGCAGTTACTCGAGTCAGTTCTACGAGCAGTACTTC CASSYSSQFYEQYF
TRBJ1-1 TRBV27 . few TGTGCCAGCAGTTTATTCTCGGGTATGAACACTGAAGCTTTCTTT CASSLFSGMNTEAFF
TRBJ2-7 TRBV5-6 . few TGTGCCAGCAGCTTGCGGGTAACCGGGAGCGGACCCTACGAGCAGTACTTC CASSLRVTGSGPYEQYF
TRBJ2-3 TRBV18 . few TGTGCCAGCTCACCAAATAACTACGATACGCAGTATTTT CASSPNNYDTQYF
TRBJ2-3 TRBV7-9 . few TGTGCCAGCGAGGAGTCAGGGGCAGATACGCAGTATTTT CASEESGADTQYF
TRBJ1-1 TRBV11-2 . . TGTGCCAGCAGCCCTCGCCGTGACACGAACACTGAAGCTTTCTTT CASSPRRDTNTEAFF
TRBJ1-2 TRBV20-1 . few TGCAGTGCTAGTGGACCCAGGGGTGACTATGGCTACACCTTC CSASGPRGDYGYTF
TRBJ2-7 TRBV25-1 TRBD2 . TGTGCCAGCAGTGACCTGGGAGGGTTGTCCTACGAGCAGTACTTC CASSDLGGLSYEQYF
TRBJ2-5 TRBV7-2 . few TGTGCCAGCAGCCCCCGGGACTCCTGGGAGACCCAGTACTTC CASSPRDSWETQYF
TRBJ1-6 TRBV7-3 . . TGTGCCAGCAGCTTACGCGGGGGCGAAGGATCACCCCTCCACTTT CASSLRGGEGSPLHF
TRBJ1-1 TRBV20-1 . . TGCAGTGCTAGAGACAGGCGGAGTATAGAAGCTTTCTTT CSARDRRSIEAFF
TRBJ2-7 TRBV12-3/TRBV12-4 . few TGTGCCAGCAGTTCCGCCTCGGGCCTGTACCCGTACGAGCAGTACTTC CASSSASGLYPYEQYF
TRBJ1-1 TRBV7-2 . . TGTGCCAGCACCCTTACGTTGTTGGGGGTCACTGAAGCTTTCTTT CASTLTLLGVTEAFF
TRBJ1-5 TRBV20-1 TRBD1 . TGCAGTGCTAGGAGGAGCCAGGGGGCTCAGCCCCAGCATTTT CSARRSQGAQPQHF
TRBJ2-3 TRBV7-9 . few TGTGCCAGCAGCTTAGCGACGGGGACCTCGCAGTATTTT CASSLATGTSQYF
TRBJ1-1 TRBV19 . . TGTGCCAGTTCTGGACATCCAACTGAAGCTTTCTTT CASSGHPTEAFF
TRBJ2-2 TRBV7-2 TRBD2 few TGTGCCAGCAGCTTGCGCGGGGGGGCTGTCGGGGAGCTGTTTTTT CASSLRGGAVGELFF
TRBJ1-6 TRBV3-1 . few TGTGCCAGCAGCGGTACAAATAATTCACCCCTCCACTTT CASSGTNNSPLHF
TRBJ2-7 TRBV4-1 . . TGCGCCAGCAGCCAAGAGCCCCCCCTCACCAGCGAAGCCTACGAGCAGTACTTC CASSQEPPLTSEAYEQYF
TRBJ1-5 TRBV7-2 . . TGTGCCAGCAGCTTAGATGGTTTCTTAAATCAGCCCCAGCATTTT CASSLDGFLNQPQHF
TRBJ2-7 TRBV11-2 TRBD1 few TGTGCCAGCAGCTTGGGGACAGGGGGCTCCAACGAGCAGTACTTC CASSLGTGGSNEQYF
TRBJ2-1 TRBV7-2 . few TGTGCCAGCAGCTTATACTCTTTCAATGAGCAGTTCTTC CASSLYSFNEQFF
TRBJ1-5 TRBV20-1 . . TGCAGTGCCGTGGGCCTCGGACAGCTTAGCAATCAGCCCCAGCATTTT CSAVGLGQLSNQPQHF
TRBJ2-2 TRBV7-9 TRBD2 . TGTGCCAGCAGCCCGGCAGCGGGGGCGCACACCGGGGAGCTGTTTTTT CASSPAAGAHTGELFF
TRBJ1-1 TRBV3-1 . many TGTGCCAGCAGCCAATTCGACAGTTTGAACACTGAAGCTTTCTTT CASSQFDSLNTEAFF
TRBJ2-7 TRBV11-3 TRBD2 . TGTGCCAGCAGCCCGCGGGGGACCCCCTACGAGCAGTACTTC CASSPRGTPYEQYF
TRBJ2-1 TRBV7-2 TRBD1 few TGTGCCAGCAGCTCCGGGACAGGGGAGTGGAATGAGCAGTTCTTC CASSSGTGEWNEQFF
TRBJ1-4 TRBV5-1 . . TGCGCCAGCAGCTCTGACAGGTCCGGGGTGTATGACGAAAAACTGTTTTTT CASSSDRSGVYDEKLFF